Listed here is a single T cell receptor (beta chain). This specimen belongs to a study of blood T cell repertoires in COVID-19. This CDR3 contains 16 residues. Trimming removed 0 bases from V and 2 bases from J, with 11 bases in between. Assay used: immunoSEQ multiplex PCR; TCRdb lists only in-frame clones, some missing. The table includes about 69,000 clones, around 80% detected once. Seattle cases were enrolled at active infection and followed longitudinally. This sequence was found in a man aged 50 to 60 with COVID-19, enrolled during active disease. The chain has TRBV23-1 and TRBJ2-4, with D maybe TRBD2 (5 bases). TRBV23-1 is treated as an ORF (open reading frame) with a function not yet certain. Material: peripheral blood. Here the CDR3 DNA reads TGCGCCAGCAGTCAATCGTCGGCTAGCCCCAAAAACATTCAGTACTTC. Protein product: CASSQSSASPKNIQYF.